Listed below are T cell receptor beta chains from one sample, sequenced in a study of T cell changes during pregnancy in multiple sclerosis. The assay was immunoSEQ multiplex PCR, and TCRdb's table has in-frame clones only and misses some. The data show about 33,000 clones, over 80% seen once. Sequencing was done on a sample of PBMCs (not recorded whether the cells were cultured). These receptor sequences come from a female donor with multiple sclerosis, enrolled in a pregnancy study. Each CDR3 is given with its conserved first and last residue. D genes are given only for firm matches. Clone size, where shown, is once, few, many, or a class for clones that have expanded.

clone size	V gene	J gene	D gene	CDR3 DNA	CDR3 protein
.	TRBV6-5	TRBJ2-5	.	TGTGCCAGCAGGGGATCGGGGGCGGGACAAGAGACCCAGTACTTC	CASRGSGAGQETQYF
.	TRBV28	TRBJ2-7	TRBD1	TGTGCCAGCAGGAAACAAAGACAGGGGGAAATCCCCTACGAGCAGTACTTC	CASRKQRQGEIPYEQYF
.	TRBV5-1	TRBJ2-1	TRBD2	TGCGCCAGCAGAATTGGAACGGGGGGGACTAGCCTGTACAATGAGCAGTTCTTC	CASRIGTGGTSLYNEQFF
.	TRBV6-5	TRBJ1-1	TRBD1	TGTGCCAGCAGCCTAGGACAGGGATTCGCTGAAGCTTTCTTT	CASSLGQGFAEAFF
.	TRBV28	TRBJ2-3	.	TGTGCCAGCAGTTTGGTAGGGGCATGGGCTACAGATACGCAGTATTTT	CASSLVGAWATDTQYF
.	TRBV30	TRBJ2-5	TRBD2	TGTGCCTGGAATGCGGGAGTGTGGGGGGTGGAGACCCAGTACTTC	CAWNAGVWGVETQYF
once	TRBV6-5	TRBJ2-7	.	TGTGCCAGCAGTTATGGGGGCGAGCAGTACTTC	CASSYGGEQYF
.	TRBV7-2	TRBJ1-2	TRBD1	TGTGCCAGCAGCTTCTACCGACAGGGAGGAGTGAATGGCTACACCTTC	CASSFYRQGGVNGYTF
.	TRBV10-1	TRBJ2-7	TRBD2	TGCGCCACCGGTGAGGGGCTAGCGGGAGGCGAGCAGTACTTC	CATGEGLAGGEQYF
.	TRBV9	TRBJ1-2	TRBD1	TGTGCCAGCAGCCTCTATAGAGGGGGCGCAAACTATGGCTACACCTTC	CASSLYRGGANYGYTF
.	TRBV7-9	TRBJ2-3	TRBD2	TGTGCCAGCAGCACCCAGCGGGAGGGCCTCGCAGATACGCAGTATTTT	CASSTQREGLADTQYF
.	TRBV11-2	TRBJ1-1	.	TGTGCCAGCAGCTTAGATTGGAGGGAGGTGGTCACTGAAGCTTTCTTT	CASSLDWREVVTEAFF
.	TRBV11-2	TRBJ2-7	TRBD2	TGTGCCAGCAGCTTTGTTACGGGACTAGCAAGTGAGCAGTACTTC	CASSFVTGLASEQYF
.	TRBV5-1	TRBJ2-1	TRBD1	TGCGCCAGCAGCCCCCAGGGGGTAGTGAATGAGCAGTTCTTC	CASSPQGVVNEQFF
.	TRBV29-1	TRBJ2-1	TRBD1	TGCAGCGTTGATGGACAGGGAGTTTACAATGAGCAGTTCTTC	CSVDGQGVYNEQFF
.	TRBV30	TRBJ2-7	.	TGTGCCTCCTTCGGAGGGCCCAGCTCCTACGAGCAGTACTTC	CASFGGPSSYEQYF
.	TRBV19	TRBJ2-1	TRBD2	TGTGCCAGCAATGGGGGGGACCTAGCCCGCAATGAGCAGTTCTTC	CASNGGDLARNEQFF
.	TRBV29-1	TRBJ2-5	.	TGCAGACTTCTAAGGGATTCTCAAGAGACCCAGTACTTC	CRLLRDSQETQYF